These 15 T cell receptor beta chains were all obtained from the same sample, sequenced in a study of blood T cell repertoires in COVID-19. TCRdb's table, derived via immunoSEQ multiplex PCR, lists solely in-frame clones and lacks some. The top ten clones hold 9% to 15% of a sample with around 250,000 clones, about 82% of them seen once. The sample was peripheral blood. All receptors derive from a man at least 80 years old with acute or convalescent COVID-19.

The chain combines TRBV4-1 with TRBJ2-7; perhaps TRBD2 as D (5 bases). Germline CDR1 is MGHRA and CDR2 is YSYEKL. V shed 8 bases and J shed 1 base, with 15 bases lying between them. There are 14 residues in the CDR3. The CDR3, as DNA: TGCGCCAGCGGGAGATCGCTCTATTCCTACGAGCAGTACTTC. Protein: CASGRSLYSYEQYF.

The J gene is TRBJ1-5, the V gene TRBV6-5, with 7 bases identical to TRBD1. The CDR3 sequence is 14 residues long. Trimming cost V 4 bases and J 7 bases; bases outside gene matches: 7. The V gene's germline CDR1 is MNHEY and CDR2 SVGAGI. CDR3 amino acids: CASSSRGHRQPQHF. The CDR3 DNA sequence: TGTGCCAGCAGTTCGAGGGGGCATAGGCAGCCCCAGCATTTT.

In this sample, this clone turned up a few times. CDR3 region: CASSVWQTNEKLFF. CDR3 nucleotides: TGTGCCAGCAGTGTCTGGCAGACTAATGAAAAACTGTTTTTT. J is TRBJ1-4 and V is TRBV2; D is uncertain. The CDR3 sequence is 14 residues long. V was clipped by 4 bases and J by 2 bases, with 8 bases between them. From germline, CDR1 is SNHLY and CDR2 FYNNEI.

The V call is TRBV28, the J call TRBJ1-1; no firm D call. The germline gives CDR1 MDHEN, CDR2 SYDVKM. This CDR3 is built from 13 residues. V was cut by 3 bases and J by 1 base, with 6 bases left in between. The CDR3 DNA reads TGTGCCAGCAGTTTGGTGGCGAACACTGAAGCTTTCTTT. Protein product: CASSLVANTEAFF.

This chain uses TRBV27 with TRBJ1-5; TRBD1 matches 10 bases. CDR1 is MNHEY and CDR2 is SMNVEV in the germline V gene (reference sequence). V was pared by 0 bases and J by 0 bases, with 8 bases of the junction left unmatched. The CDR3 covers 19 residues. This CDR3 is CASSLSGTGAVYSNQPQHF. CDR3 sequence (DNA): TGTGCCAGCAGTTTATCGGGGACAGGGGCCGTGTATAGCAATCAGCCCCAGCATTTT.

The rearrangement links TRBV6-5 to TRBJ2-1; 12 nucleotides match TRBD2. In germline, CDR1 is MNHEY, CDR2 SVGAGI. This CDR3 is built from 15 residues. Unmatched junction bases numbered 9, after V lost 6 bases and J lost 9 bases. The CDR3 loop is CASSTTSGRVSEQFF. The CDR3 DNA is TGTGCCAGCAGCACGACTAGCGGGAGAGTCAGTGAGCAGTTCTTC.

The CDR3 region has the DNA TGTGCCAGCAGCTTGTTGAGGGGAGGGGCCACAGATACGCAGTATTTT. Translated: CASSLLRGGATDTQYF. The chain carries TRBV7-6 and TRBJ2-3, with TRBD2 matching 7 bases. The CDR3 totals 16 residues. J was trimmed by 2 bases and V by 3 bases; bases with no gene match: 8. Germline V gene lookup returns CDR1 SGHVS and CDR2 FNYEAQ.

J is TRBJ1-1 and V is TRBV5-1, with TRBD1 as a possible D gene (6 bases). CDR1 and CDR2 from the germline V gene are SGHRS and YFSETQ. V lost 1 base and J lost 1, with 11 bases in between. CDR3 length: 15 amino acids. CDR3 region: CASSLTGLANTEAFF. The CDR3 DNA follows: TGCGCCAGCAGCTTGACAGGGTTGGCGAACACTGAAGCTTTCTTT.

The V and J genes are TRBV5-5 and TRBJ2-5; D unresolved. This CDR3 region has 15 residues. Trimming removed 0 bases from V and 2 bases from J, with 11 bases in between. Germline CDR1 SGHKS, CDR2 YYEKEE (reference sequence). The CDR3 coding sequence is TGTGCCAGCAGCTTGGGAGGTACTCGGCAAGAGACCCAGTACTTC. The encoded protein is CASSLGGTRQETQYF.

The chain employs TRBV2 and TRBJ1-2; D ambiguous. Germline CDR1 reads SNHLY; CDR2 reads FYNNEI. Between the trimmed V and J ends, which lost 11 bases and 2 bases, there was a span of 21 bases. The CDR3 spans 15 residues. The DNA for the CDR3 is TGTGCCTCCCGGGAGGTCCCGGGCGGGAACTATGGCTACACCTTC. Amino acids: CASREVPGGNYGYTF. The entire variable domain, with the rest obtained from reference TRBV2 and TRBJ1-2, is as follows: EPEVTQTPSHQVTQMGQEVILRCVPISNHLYFYWYRQILGQKVEFLVSFYNNEISEKSEIFDDQFSVERPDGSNFTLKIRSTKLEDSAMYFCASREVPGGNYGYTFGSGTRLTVV.

The chain links TRBV3-1 (or the pseudogene TRBV3-2) to TRBJ2-1; D ambiguous. V was shortened by 2 bases and J by 5 bases, with 13 bases between the two germline ends. CDR1 and CDR2 from the germline V gene are LGHDT and YNNKEL (reference sequence). CDR3 length: 15 residues. The chain's CDR3 is CASSQSLLLNNEQFF. In nucleotides, the CDR3 is TGTGCCAGCAGCCAATCACTTCTTCTAAACAATGAGCAGTTCTTC.

V gene TRBV6-1 combines with J gene TRBJ2-5; D gene uncertain. The CDR3 contains 13 residues. Trimming pared 3 bases from V and 9 bases from J, leaving 14 bases between. Looked up from germline, CDR1 is MNHNS and CDR2 is SASEGT. The CDR3 bases are TGTGCCAGCAGTGAGGGCAACTGGAAGGCCCAGTACTTC. This gives the protein CASSEGNWKAQYF.

The J gene is TRBJ2-5, the V gene TRBV9; D might be TRBD1 (5 bases). Germline CDR1 and CDR2: SGDLS and YYNGEE. The CDR3 loop spans 14 amino acids. V was shortened by 4 bases and J by 5 bases, with 15 bases between the two germline ends. The DNA of the CDR3 is TGTGCCAGCAGCCCAGACAGAAGCCGGGAGACCCAGTACTTC. It is translated as CASSPDRSRETQYF.

The V call is TRBV19, the J call TRBJ1-6, with TRBD1 matching over 7 bases. Trimming took 11 bases from V and 2 from J; bases not matched to a gene: 6. This CDR3 contains 14 residues. CDR1 is LNHDA and CDR2 is SQIVND in the germline V gene (reference sequence). CDR3 nucleotide sequence: TGTGCCTCCAGGCAGGGGGCCTATAATTCACCCCTCCACTTT. This sequence encodes CASRQGAYNSPLHF.

The rearrangement uses TRBV6-6 and TRBJ2-5; 9 bases are a match to TRBD2. CDR1 and CDR2 from the germline V gene are MNHNY and SVGAGI (reference sequence). V was clipped by 7 bases and J by 0 bases; unmatched bases: 9. The CDR3 runs to 16 residues. The CDR3 sequence: CASIAGGRVYQETQYF. The CDR3 DNA reads TGTGCCAGCATTGCTGGCGGGAGGGTGTACCAAGAGACCCAGTACTTC.